This is a list of T cell receptor beta chains from one sample in a study of CD8+CD57+ T cells in acquired aplastic anemia. One entry per CDR3 protein, called by TCRdb with MiXCR from the reads. Of around 430,000 distinct CDR3 sequences in the sample, approximately 33% were seen once. The source material was sorted CD4+, CD8+, or CD8+CD57+ T cells (not recorded which) from PBMCs. These receptor sequences come from a human donor with aplastic anemia. Each CDR3 is given with its conserved first and last residue. A D gene is named only where the DNA matches it firmly. Only some rows state a clone size, as once, few, many or a class for expanded clones.

V gene	J gene	clone size	D gene	CDR3 protein	CDR3 DNA
TRBV7-2	TRBJ1-5	many	NA	CASSLSGNQPQHF	TGTGCCAGCAGCTTATCGGGAAATCAGCCCCAGCATTTT
TRBV7-9	TRBJ2-7	many	NA	CASRPEGSYEQYF	TGTGCCAGCCGCCCGGAGGGTTCCTACGAGCAGTACTTC
TRBV5-6	TRBJ2-7	NA	TRBD2	CASSLGGGLAGSVSYEQYF	TGTGCCAGCAGCTTGGGTGGGGGACTAGCGGGATCGGTGTCCTACGAGCAGTACTTC
TRBV20-1	TRBJ1-2	NA	NA	CSARDKGKHYGYTF	TGCAGTGCTAGAGATAAGGGGAAACACTATGGCTACACCTTC
TRBV2	TRBJ1-6	once	TRBD1	CASSVQGKDSPLHF	TGTGCCAGCAGTGTACAGGGGAAAGATTCACCCCTCCACTTT
TRBV14	TRBJ2-2	few	TRBD2	CASSQFLAANTGELFF	TGTGCCAGCAGCCAATTTCTAGCGGCGAACACCGGGGAGCTGTTTTTT
TRBV20-1	TRBJ2-3	few	NA	CSARKLLTPDTQYF	TGCAGTGCTCGAAAATTACTAACACCGGATACGCAGTATTTT
TRBV5-5	TRBJ1-5	NA	NA	CASSTQGQGQPQHF	TGTGCCAGCAGCACACAGGGCCAGGGACAGCCCCAGCATTTT
TRBV7-8	TRBJ2-3	NA	TRBD1	CASNRGGYTDTQYF	TGTGCCAGCAACCGAGGGGGCTACACAGATACGCAGTATTTT
TRBV7-3	TRBJ1-2	many	TRBD1	CASSESGQGDGYTF	TGTGCCAGCAGCGAGTCAGGACAGGGTGATGGCTACACCTTC
TRBV3-1	TRBJ1-1	NA	TRBD1	CASSHGQAGPEAFF	TGTGCCAGCAGCCACGGACAGGCGGGTCCTGAAGCTTTCTTT
TRBV20-1	TRBJ2-7	many	NA	CSASIPGTLAYEQYF	TGCAGTGCTAGCATTCCCGGGACACTCGCCTACGAGCAGTACTTC
TRBV10-3	TRBJ1-6	few	NA	CAISGRTDNSPLHF	TGTGCCATCAGTGGCAGGACTGATAATTCACCCCTCCACTTT
TRBV10-3	TRBJ1-2	many	NA	CATRDFGNYGYTF	TGTGCCACTCGGGACTTTGGTAACTATGGCTACACCTTC
TRBV11-1	TRBJ1-6	many	NA	CASSPRQDSYNSPLHF	TGTGCCAGCAGCCCGAGACAGGACTCCTATAATTCACCCCTCCACTTT
TRBV4-1	TRBJ1-2	NA	NA	CASSQDVFGPWGGYTF	TGCGCCAGCAGCCAAGACGTTTTCGGGCCTTGGGGTGGCTACACCTTC